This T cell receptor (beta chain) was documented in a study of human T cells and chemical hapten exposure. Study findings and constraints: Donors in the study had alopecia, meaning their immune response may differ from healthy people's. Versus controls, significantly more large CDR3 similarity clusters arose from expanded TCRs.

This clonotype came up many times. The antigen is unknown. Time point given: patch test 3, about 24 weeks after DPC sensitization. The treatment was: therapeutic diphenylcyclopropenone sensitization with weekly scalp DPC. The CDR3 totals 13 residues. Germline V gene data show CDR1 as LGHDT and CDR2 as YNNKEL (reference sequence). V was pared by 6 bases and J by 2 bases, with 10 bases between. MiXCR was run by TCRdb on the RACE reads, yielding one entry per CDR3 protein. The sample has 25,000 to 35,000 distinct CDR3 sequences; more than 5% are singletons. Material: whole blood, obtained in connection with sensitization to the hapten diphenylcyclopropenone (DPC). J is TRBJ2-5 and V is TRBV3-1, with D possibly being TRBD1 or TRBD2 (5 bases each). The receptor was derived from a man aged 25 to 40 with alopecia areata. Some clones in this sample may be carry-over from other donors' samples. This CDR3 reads CASRRGGQETQYF. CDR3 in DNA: TGTGCCAGCAGGAGGGGCGGGCAAGAGACCCAGTACTTC.